What follows are 28 T cell receptor beta chains derived from one specimen sequenced in a study of response to subunit inactivated influenza vaccine. In TCRdb, the RT-PCR reads were re-called with MiXCR into one record per CDR3 protein. The sample holds 200,000 to 300,000 distinct CDR3 sequences; 12% are singletons and the top ten take more than 7%. The source material was non-naive T cells sorted from PBMCs, sampled roughly 15 days before vaccination. The receptor source for this set is a man over 45 who received an inactivated influenza vaccine.

A few counts support this clonotype. V and J are TRBV10-2 and TRBJ2-1; tentative D call: TRBD2 (6 bases). Trimming cost V 4 bases and J 3 bases, with 10 bases left between them. CDR3 length equals 14 residues. The germline gives CDR1 WSHSY, CDR2 SAAADI. The CDR3 DNA follows: TGCGCCAGCAGTGTGGGGCGGGGCTACAATGAGCAGTTCTTC. It translates to CASSVGRGYNEQFF.

In its sample, this clonotype was seen once. CDR3 sequence (DNA): TGTGCCAGCAGTTCCCCACGTGGCAGGGGGTTTAGCGAGCAGTACTTC. Translated: CASSSPRGRGFSEQYF. The rearrangement links TRBV6-5 to TRBJ2-7; TRBD1 matches at 7 bases. The CDR3 is made up of 16 amino acids. V lost 4 bases to trimming and J lost 6 bases; unmatched junction nucleotides: 15. Germline V gene lookup returns CDR1 MNHEY and CDR2 SVGAGI.

The chain employs TRBV30 and TRBJ2-7, with a weak D call TRBD2 (6 bases). The V and J ends lost 3 bases and 2 bases respectively, with 14 bases between them. This CDR3 region has 14 residues. Germline CDR1 reads GTSNPN; CDR2 reads SVGIG (reference sequence). CDR3 sequence: CAWSGTLRPYEQYF. CDR3 nucleotides: TGTGCCTGGAGCGGGACTCTGAGGCCCTACGAGCAGTACTTC.

In this sample, this clonotype turned up a few times. The V and J genes are TRBV5-1 and TRBJ1-1; 10 bases are shared with TRBD1. The trim removed 3 bases at V and 3 bases at J, leaving 5 bases unmatched. From germline, CDR1 is SGHRS and CDR2 YFSETQ. This CDR3 comprises 15 residues. CDR3 loop: CASSSWTGGYTEAFF. The CDR3, as DNA: TGCGCCAGCAGCTCCTGGACAGGGGGTTACACTGAAGCTTTCTTT.

This clonotype was counted only a few times. This sequence joins TRBV6-1 and TRBJ2-5; D gene uncertain. Germline lookup yields CDR1 MNHNS and CDR2 SASEGT. The length of the CDR3 is 10 residues. Trimming cost V 10 bases and J 3 bases, with 6 bases left between them. The chain's CDR3 is CATTEETQYF. CDR3 DNA: TGTGCCACCACTGAAGAGACCCAGTACTTC.

This clonotype was observed at least ten times. The genes are TRBV6-2 or TRBV6-3 and TRBJ2-2; weak D call: TRBD1 (5 bases). Germline V gene sequence: CDR1 MNHEY, CDR2 SVGEGT. V dropped 0 bases and J dropped 4 bases, with 15 bases sitting between them. This CDR3 contains 17 residues. CDR3 region: CASSYSISRVRTGELFF. CDR3 nucleotides: TGTGCCAGCAGTTACTCGATATCCAGGGTCCGCACCGGGGAGCTGTTTTTT.

This clonotype has a handful of counts. Germline is not matched at one junction end, which may reflect a read error. The CDR3 sequence: CASSYSATGSGDTF. CDR3 bases: TGTGCCAGCAGTTACTCCGCCACAGGGAGTGGCGACACCTTC. V and J are TRBV6-2 or TRBV6-3 and TRBJ1-2; possible D gene TRBD1, 6 bases. This CDR3 comprises 14 residues. Per the germline V gene, CDR1 is MNHEY and CDR2 is SVGEGT.

V gene TRBV4-1 combines with J gene TRBJ2-3, with D tentatively TRBD1 (5 bases). Looked up from germline, CDR1 is MGHRA and CDR2 is YSYEKL. This CDR3 contains 15 residues. V was shortened by 3 bases and J by 2 bases, with 12 bases between the two germline ends. The CDR3 nucleotides are TGCGCCAGCAGCCACCAGGGCGCACCCACAGATACGCAGTATTTT. Protein sequence: CASSHQGAPTDTQYF.

This clonotype turned up a few times. The chain employs TRBV12-3 or TRBV12-4 and TRBJ2-5; 9 positions agree with TRBD1. J lost 5 bases, V lost 6 bases, and 13 bases had no gene match. The CDR3 runs 16 residues. The CDR3 reads CASSLSPGQGLETQYF. Here the CDR3 DNA reads TGTGCCAGCAGCTTATCTCCGGGACAGGGTTTGGAGACCCAGTACTTC.

The chain uses TRBV6-1 and TRBJ2-6; D might be TRBD1 (6 bases). Trimming stripped 5 bases from V and 4 bases from J, with 15 bases between. Germline loops: CDR1 MNHNS, CDR2 SASEGT. The CDR3 totals 16 residues. DNA of the CDR3: TGTGCCAGCAGTCCGCGACAGGTTACCGGGGCCAACGTCCTGACTTTC. It codes for CASSPRQVTGANVLTF.

The table lists this clonotype with many counts. This rearrangement joins TRBV20-1 to TRBJ2-5, with TRBD2 matching over 8 bases. CDR1 DFQATT and CDR2 SNEGSKA come from the germline V gene (reference sequence). Germline trimming cut 1 base from V and 2 bases from J; bases unmatched to any gene: 6. The CDR3 sequence is 15 residues long. The CDR3 DNA reads TGCAGTGCTAGAGGACGAGCGGGGGAGCAAGAGACCCAGTACTTC. It is translated as CSARGRAGEQETQYF.

This clonotype has more than one count but fewer than ten. The rearrangement links TRBV5-1 to TRBJ2-3; 8 bases are shared with TRBD2. V was clipped by 4 bases and J by 5 bases; unmatched bases: 9. The CDR3 is made up of 15 amino acids. Per the germline V gene, CDR1 is SGHRS and CDR2 is YFSETQ. CDR3 sequence (DNA): TGCGCCAGCAGCGTTAGCGGGACGTTGGGAGATACGCAGTATTTT. Its translation: CASSVSGTLGDTQYF. Together with reference TRBV5-1 and TRBJ2-3, the CDR3 gives the full variable domain: KAGVTQTPRYLIKTRGQQVTLSCSPISGHRSVSWYQQTPGQGLQFLFEYFSETQRNKGNFPGRFSGRQFSNSRSEMNVSTLELGDSALYLCASSVSGTLGDTQYFGPGTRLTVL.

The rearrangement links TRBV6-1 to TRBJ2-7, with TRBD1 as a possible D gene (6 bases). The CDR3 covers 13 residues. Germline assignment: CDR1 MNHNS and CDR2 SASEGT. Trimming cost V 8 bases and J 7 bases, with 18 bases left between them. This chain's CDR3 is CASRGSLRGEQYF. The CDR3 DNA sequence: TGTGCCAGCCGGGGCAGCCTTAGGGGGGAGCAGTACTTC.

This clonotype turned up a few times. V is TRBV11-2 and J is TRBJ1-1; D call uncertain. Between the trimmed V and J ends, which lost 3 bases and 2 bases, there was a span of 10 bases. Germline V gives CDR1 SGHAT, CDR2 FQNNGV. The CDR3 totals 14 residues. DNA for the CDR3: TGTGCCAGCAGCTTGCAGGCTGGTAACACTGAAGCTTTCTTT. The encoded protein is CASSLQAGNTEAFF.

This clonotype occurred a few times. The chain has TRBV6-1 and TRBJ2-2; 14 bases are shared with TRBD2. CDR1 and CDR2 (germline): MNHNS, SASEGT. This CDR3 region has 18 residues. The junction had 7 bases not matched to a gene; V was cut back by 6 bases and J by 1 base. CDR3 sequence: CASSPGLAGVMNTGELFF. Here the CDR3 DNA reads TGTGCCAGCAGCCCGGGACTAGCGGGAGTAATGAACACCGGGGAGCTGTTTTTT.

This clonotype came up once. The chain joins TRBV5-6 to TRBJ2-3, with TRBD2 matching over 10 bases. Germline CDR1 reads SGHDT; CDR2 reads YYEEEE. The CDR3 contains 16 residues. The V and J ends lost 1 base and 2 bases, in that order; junction bases with no gene match: 4. CDR3 sequence reads: CASSLSLAGITDTQYF. CDR3 DNA sequence: TGTGCCAGCAGCTTGTCACTAGCGGGGATCACAGATACGCAGTATTTT. The variable domain in full, with the rest retrieved from reference TRBV5-6 and TRBJ2-3, is DAGVTQSPTHLIKTRGQQVTLRCSPKSGHDTVSWYQQALGQGPQFIFQYYEEEERQRGNFPDRFSGHQFPNYSSELNVNALLLGDSALYLCASSLSLAGITDTQYFGPGTRLTVL.

A few counts support this clonotype. The chain joins TRBV29-1 to TRBJ2-7, with D possibly TRBD2 on 6 matching bases. This CDR3 contains 13 residues. Germline CDR1 and CDR2: SQVTM and ANQGSEA. Deletions cut 1 base from V and 0 bases from J, with 7 bases between. CDR3 coding DNA: TGCAGCGTTGAAGGCGGGAACTCCTACGAGCAGTACTTC. Translated: CSVEGGNSYEQYF.

This clonotype turned up a few times. The chain combines TRBV5-1 with TRBJ2-3; 8 bases agree with TRBD2. This CDR3 has 15 residues. The ends lost 3 bases at V and 2 bases at J; junction bases unmatched: 5. Germline V gives CDR1 SGHRS, CDR2 YFSETQ. CDR3 region: CASSWAGGVTDTQYF. The CDR3 region has the DNA TGCGCCAGCAGCTGGGCGGGGGGAGTCACAGATACGCAGTATTTT.

This clonotype was found a few times. V gene TRBV7-2 combines with J gene TRBJ2-3; 12 positions match TRBD2. Germline V gene sequence: CDR1 SGHTA, CDR2 FQGNSA. The J segment lost 4 bases and the V segment lost 3 bases, leaving 8 bases of the junction unmatched. This CDR3 contains 17 residues. DNA for the CDR3: TGTGCCAGCAGCTTGTGGGCGACTAGCGGGAGCTCAGATACGCAGTATTTT. This encodes CASSLWATSGSSDTQYF.

This clonotype was detected only a few times. The genes are TRBV4-2 and TRBJ2-7; tentative D call: TRBD2 (7 bases). V was clipped by 5 bases and J by 9 bases, with 14 bases between them. Germline CDR1 and CDR2: LGHNA and YNFKEQ. CDR3 length equals 12 residues. CDR3 bases: TGTGCCAGCAGCGGCCGGGGGGCCGGGCAGTACTTC. Translation: CASSGRGAGQYF.

This clonotype turned up a few times. The V and J genes are TRBV12-3 or TRBV12-4 and TRBJ1-5; no reliable D call. V was trimmed by 6 bases and J by 0 bases, leaving 12 bases between them. This CDR3 is 15 amino acids long. CDR3 protein: CASSLDGDSNQPQHF. The DNA of the CDR3 is TGTGCCAGCAGCTTGGACGGGGATAGCAATCAGCCCCAGCATTTT.

The chain combines TRBV7-2 with TRBJ2-3, with 8 bases that match TRBD2. This CDR3 contains 17 residues. Germline V CDR1 and CDR2: SGHTA, FQGNSA. V was pared by 0 bases and J by 1 base, with 6 bases of the junction left unmatched. The DNA of the CDR3 is TGTGCCAGCAGCTTAGCGCTCAGCGGGGGCCGCACAGATACGCAGTATTTT. Amino acid sequence: CASSLALSGGRTDTQYF.

This clonotype turned up a few times. The chain is built from TRBV7-2 and TRBJ2-1, with 7 bases aligning to TRBD2. CDR1 is SGHTA and CDR2 is FQGNSA in the germline V gene. Germline trimming cut 5 bases from V and 3 bases from J; bases unmatched to any gene: 10. This CDR3 region has 16 residues. The CDR3 nucleotides are TGTGCCAGCAGCCCAGTCTTACGGGAGGTCTACAATGAGCAGTTCTTC. Encoded protein: CASSPVLREVYNEQFF. Based on the CDR3 plus reference TRBV7-2 and TRBJ2-1, the full variable domain is GAGVSQSPSNKVTEKGKDVELRCDPISGHTALYWYRQSLGQGLEFLIYFQGNSAPDKSGLPSDRFSAERTGGSVSTLTIQRTQQEDSAVYLCASSPVLREVYNEQFFGPGTRLTVL.

This clonotype was recorded many times. The V gene is TRBV29-1, the J gene TRBJ2-4, with 7 positions matching TRBD1. Trimming took 4 bases from V and 6 from J; bases not matched to a gene: 0. The CDR3 spans 11 residues. Per germline, CDR1 SQVTM and CDR2 ANQGSEA. As DNA, the CDR3 is TGCAGCGTTGGACAGGGAAACATTCAGTACTTC. Its protein is CSVGQGNIQYF.

The V call is TRBV7-8, the J call TRBJ2-1, with TRBD1 matching 9 bases. V shed 3 bases, J shed 8 bases, and the junction held 11 bases outside the gene matches. CDR1 and CDR2 from the germline V gene are SGHVS and FQNEAQ. The CDR3 length is 16 residues. The DNA of the CDR3 is TGTGCCAGCAGCTTTAGCCGGGACAGGGTTATCGATGAGCAGTTCTTC. It is translated as CASSFSRDRVIDEQFF.

This clonotype has a handful of counts. V gene TRBV7-2 combines with J gene TRBJ2-2; D is perhaps TRBD1 (6 bases). The germline V gene has CDR1 SGHTA and CDR2 FQGNSA. Trimming left V 1 base short and J 7 bases short, with 10 bases between. The CDR3 consists of 14 residues. The CDR3 nucleotides are TGTGCCAGCAGCTTAGACAGGGTGGGCGGGGAGCTGTTTTTT. This encodes CASSLDRVGGELFF. The variable domain in full, completed from reference TRBV7-2 and TRBJ2-2, reads GAGVSQSPSNKVTEKGKDVELRCDPISGHTALYWYRQSLGQGLEFLIYFQGNSAPDKSGLPSDRFSAERTGGSVSTLTIQRTQQEDSAVYLCASSLDRVGGELFFGEGSRLTVL.

V is TRBV7-2 and J is TRBJ2-7; TRBD2 matches at 9 bases. The CDR3 has 14 residues. The germline gives CDR1 SGHTA, CDR2 FQGNSA. Unmatched junction bases numbered 1, after V lost 4 bases and J lost 0 bases. CDR3 sequence (DNA): TGTGCCAGCAGCTCAGCGGGGGGCTCCTACGAGCAGTACTTC. It translates to CASSSAGGSYEQYF.

This clonotype turned up a few times. CDR3 coding DNA: TGTGCCAGCAGCTCCAACAGGGGGCCCACTGAAGCTTTCTTT. This codes for CASSSNRGPTEAFF. The chain employs TRBV7-2 and TRBJ1-1; 9 bases are shared with TRBD1. Looked up from germline, CDR1 is SGHTA and CDR2 is FQGNSA. There are 14 residues in the CDR3. The trim removed 4 bases at V and 4 bases at J, leaving 4 bases unmatched.